One T cell receptor (beta chain) is described in this entry. These data originate in a study of blood T cell repertoires in COVID-19. Study overall: Collection of acute and convalescent COVID-19 samples took place in the United States, Italy and Spain.

J lost 3 bases, V lost 4 bases, and 4 bases had no gene match. The germline CDR1 and CDR2 sequences are MDHEN and SYDVKM. The CDR3 spans 14 residues. Researchers sorted participants into cohorts using their self-reported clinical history. Sequencing used immunoSEQ multiplex PCR; TCRdb keeps in-frame clones, though not all of them. The sample holds about 170,000 clones; less than 80% are singletons and the top ten take around 20%. This rearrangement joins TRBV28 to TRBJ1-2; 8 bases align to TRBD1. Material for sequencing was PBMCs or T cells enriched from blood (not recorded which). The TCR was taken from a woman between 65 and 79 years old in a cohort exposed to, infected with or recovered from COVID-19 (not recorded which). Here the CDR3 DNA reads TGTGCCAGCAGTTCAGTGACAGGGGACTATGGCTACACCTTC. This sequence encodes CASSSVTGDYGYTF.